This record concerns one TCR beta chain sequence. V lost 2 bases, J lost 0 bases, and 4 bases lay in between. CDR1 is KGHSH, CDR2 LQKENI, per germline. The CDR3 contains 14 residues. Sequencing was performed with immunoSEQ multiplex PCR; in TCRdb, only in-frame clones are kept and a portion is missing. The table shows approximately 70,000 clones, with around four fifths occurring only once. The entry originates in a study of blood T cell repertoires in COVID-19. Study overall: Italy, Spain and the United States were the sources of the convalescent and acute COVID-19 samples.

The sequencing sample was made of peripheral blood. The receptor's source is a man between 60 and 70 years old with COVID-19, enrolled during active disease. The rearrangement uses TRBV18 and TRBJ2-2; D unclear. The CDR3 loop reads CASSPTPNTGELFF. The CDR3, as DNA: TGTGCCAGCTCACCAACTCCGAACACCGGGGAGCTGTTTTTT.